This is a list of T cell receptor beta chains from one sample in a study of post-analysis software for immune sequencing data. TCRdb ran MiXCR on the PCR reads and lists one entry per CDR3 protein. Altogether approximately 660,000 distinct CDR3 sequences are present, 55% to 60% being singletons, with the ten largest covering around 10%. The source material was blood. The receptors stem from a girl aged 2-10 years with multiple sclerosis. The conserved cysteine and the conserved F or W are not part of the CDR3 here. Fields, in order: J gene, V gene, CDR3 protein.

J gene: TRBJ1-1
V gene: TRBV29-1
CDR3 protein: SVVETLNTEAF

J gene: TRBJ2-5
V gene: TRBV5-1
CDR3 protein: ASSLQDRAQETQY

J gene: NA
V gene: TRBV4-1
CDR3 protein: ASSRDGTRGETQY

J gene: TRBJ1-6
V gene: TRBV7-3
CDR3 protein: ASSPGGGPPLH

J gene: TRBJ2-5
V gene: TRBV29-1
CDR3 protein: SATPPRAKETQY

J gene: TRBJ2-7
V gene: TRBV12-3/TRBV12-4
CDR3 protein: ASSPQGREQY

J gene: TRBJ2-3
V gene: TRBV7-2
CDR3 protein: ASSWTSGGAGDTQY

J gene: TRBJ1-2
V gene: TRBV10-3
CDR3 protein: AIKGQRDGDGYT

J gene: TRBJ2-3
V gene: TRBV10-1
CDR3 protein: ASGLAGSDMQY

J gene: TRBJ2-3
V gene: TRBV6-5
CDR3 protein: ASSSLDTSDTQY

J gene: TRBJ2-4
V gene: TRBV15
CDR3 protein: ATSLTSGRVAKNIQY

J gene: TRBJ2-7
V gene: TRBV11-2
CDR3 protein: ASSPLGGDAGAYEQY

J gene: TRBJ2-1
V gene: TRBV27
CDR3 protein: ASNLQTGGFRNEQF

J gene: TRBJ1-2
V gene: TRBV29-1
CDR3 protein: SSSRGRNGYT

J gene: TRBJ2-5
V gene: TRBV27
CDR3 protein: ASSSPRETQY

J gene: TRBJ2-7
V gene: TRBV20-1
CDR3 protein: SARSLGTSGRGEQY

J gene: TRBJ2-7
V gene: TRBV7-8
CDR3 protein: ASSLRSPRNSYEQY

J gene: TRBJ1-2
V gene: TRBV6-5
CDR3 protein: ASGTGVNYGYT

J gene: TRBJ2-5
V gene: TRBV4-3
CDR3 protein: ASSQMTGGTQETQY

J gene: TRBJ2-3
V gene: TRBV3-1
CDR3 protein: ASSQDQASIADTQY

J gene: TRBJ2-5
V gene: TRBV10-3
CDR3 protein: AISESVSPRAADQETQY

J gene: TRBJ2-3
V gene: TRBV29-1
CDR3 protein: SVENDRTDTQY

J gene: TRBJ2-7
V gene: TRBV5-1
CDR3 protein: ASSLRVRGQGVPEQY

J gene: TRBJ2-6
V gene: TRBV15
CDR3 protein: ATSKGGYPGANVLT

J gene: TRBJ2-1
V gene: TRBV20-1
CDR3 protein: SASLGDPYNEQF

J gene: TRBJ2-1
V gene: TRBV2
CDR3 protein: ASSEGGTSSYNEQF

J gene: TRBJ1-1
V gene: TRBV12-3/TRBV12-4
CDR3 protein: ASSPFTGRGNTEAF

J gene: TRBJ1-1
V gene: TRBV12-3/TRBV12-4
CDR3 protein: ASSLGQGTEAF

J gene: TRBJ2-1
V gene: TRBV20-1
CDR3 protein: SASHSSGAYNEQF

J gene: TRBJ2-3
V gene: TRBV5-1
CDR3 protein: ASSADGTSTDTQY

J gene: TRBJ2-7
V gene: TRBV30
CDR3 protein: AWSSAGVYEQY

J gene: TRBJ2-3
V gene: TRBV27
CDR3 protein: ASSLRRVGTDTQY

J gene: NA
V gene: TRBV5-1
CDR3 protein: ASSFGRQPSAETQY

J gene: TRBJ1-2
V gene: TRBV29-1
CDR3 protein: SVKGTAYGYT

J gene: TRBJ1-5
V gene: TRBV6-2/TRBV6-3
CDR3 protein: ASSFSTSGKQPQH

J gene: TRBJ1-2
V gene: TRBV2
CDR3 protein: ASSRRQGSGYT

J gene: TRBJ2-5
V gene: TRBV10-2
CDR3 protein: ASSESNSFETQY

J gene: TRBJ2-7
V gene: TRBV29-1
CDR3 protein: SVAGTGGYEQY

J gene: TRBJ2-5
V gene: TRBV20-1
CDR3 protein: SATLRTGRETQY

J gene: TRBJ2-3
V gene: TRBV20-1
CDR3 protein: SAPAGSVTQY

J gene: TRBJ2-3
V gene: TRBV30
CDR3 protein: AWRPGATDTQY

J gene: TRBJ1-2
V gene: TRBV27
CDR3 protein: ASSLNGGYGYT

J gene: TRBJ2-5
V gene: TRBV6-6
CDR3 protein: ASSYSSRGETQY

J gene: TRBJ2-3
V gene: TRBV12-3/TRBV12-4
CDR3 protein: ASNPSGGTDTQY

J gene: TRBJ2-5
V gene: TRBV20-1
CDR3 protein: SARGPLETSGRVETQY

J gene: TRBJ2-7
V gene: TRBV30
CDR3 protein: AWSYRSRYEQY

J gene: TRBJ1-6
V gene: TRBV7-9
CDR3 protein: ASSLVSGSRVNSPLH

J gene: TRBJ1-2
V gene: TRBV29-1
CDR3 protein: SVETWGSYGYT

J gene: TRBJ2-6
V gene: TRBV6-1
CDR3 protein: ASSDYSGANVLT

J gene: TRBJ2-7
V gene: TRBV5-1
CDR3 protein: ASSLLPGQGLDEQY

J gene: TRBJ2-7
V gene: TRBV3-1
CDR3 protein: ASSPLPSGGIPYEQY

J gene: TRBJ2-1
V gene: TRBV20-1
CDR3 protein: SAEGSGGVNEQF

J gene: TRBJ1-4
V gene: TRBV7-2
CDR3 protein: ASSLPREGLSNEKLF

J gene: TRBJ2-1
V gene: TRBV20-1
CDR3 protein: SASPASSQGNEQF

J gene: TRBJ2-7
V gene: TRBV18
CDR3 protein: ASSPQASGSLGQY